These 32 T cell receptor beta chains originate from one sample sequenced in a study of breast tumors, draining lymph nodes, adjacent tissues. Samples came from axillary lymph nodes draining the breast cancer. TCRdb analysed the multiplex PCR reads with MiXCR anew, one entry per CDR3 protein. The sample consists of about 220,000 distinct CDR3 sequences, less than 40% of them appearing once. Sequencing was performed on axillary lymph node tissue. These TCRs come from a female donor with breast cancer. Some clones in this sample may be carry-over from other donors' samples.

This clonotype was found once. The V call is TRBV7-2, the J call TRBJ2-1; D possibly corresponds to TRBD2 (5 bases). Germline loops: CDR1 SGHTA, CDR2 FQGNSA. This CDR3 spans 11 amino acids. Trimming pared 1 base from V and 12 bases from J, leaving 7 bases between. The CDR3 protein is CASSLDLAQFF. The CDR3 coding sequence is TGTGCCAGCAGCTTAGATCTAGCGCAGTTCTTC.

This clonotype turned up a few times. The chain employs TRBV3-1 and TRBJ2-5; D might be TRBD2 (7 bases). This CDR3 is 13 amino acids long. V shed 7 bases and J shed 4 bases, with 13 bases lying between them. CDR1 and CDR2 from the germline V gene are LGHDT and YNNKEL (reference sequence). CDR3 protein: CASIKRGGETQYF. CDR3 sequence (DNA): TGTGCCAGCATCAAAAGGGGGGGAGAGACCCAGTACTTC.

The gene calls are TRBV7-9 and TRBJ2-7, with 11 bases identical to TRBD1. V lost 5 bases, J lost 6 bases, and 9 bases stayed unmatched. Germline V gene data show CDR1 as SEHNR and CDR2 as FQNEAQ (reference sequence). The CDR3 is 15 residues long. The CDR3 nucleotides read TGTGCCAGCAGCCTCGGGACCGGGACAGGGGGCGAGCAGTACTTC. It is translated as CASSLGTGTGGEQYF. The full variable domain, its missing parts supplied by reference TRBV7-9 and TRBJ2-7, is DTGVSQNPRHKITKRGQNVTFRCDPISEHNRLYWYRQTLGQGPEFLTYFQNEAQLEKSRLLSDRFSAERPKGSFSTLEIQRTEQGDSAMYLCASSLGTGTGGEQYFGPGTRLTVT.

This clonotype occurred once. The chain uses TRBV2 and TRBJ2-5; the match to TRBD1 covers 10 bases. This CDR3 comprises 16 residues. V lost 6 bases to trimming and J lost 2 bases; unmatched junction nucleotides: 9. Looked up from germline, CDR1 is SNHLY and CDR2 is FYNNEI. The CDR3 coding sequence is TGTGCCAGCAGAGCTAGGGACAGGGGTCAACAAGAGACCCAGTACTTC. This translates into CASRARDRGQQETQYF.

This clonotype was observed at least ten times. This CDR3 is CSARALAGGGTAGELFF. The CDR3 nucleotides are TGCAGTGCTAGAGCTCTAGCGGGGGGAGGAACCGCCGGGGAGCTGTTTTTT. J is TRBJ2-2 and V is TRBV20-1, with TRBD2 matching 11 bases. The germline V gene has CDR1 DFQATT and CDR2 SNEGSKA (reference sequence). With 1 base clipped from V and 6 bases from J, the junction kept 10 bases outside the gene matches. The CDR3 runs 17 residues.

This clonotype was counted many times. The genes are TRBV6-5 and TRBJ2-7; tentatively, D is TRBD1 (6 bases). CDR1 is MNHEY, CDR2 SVGAGI, per germline. The CDR3 is made up of 11 amino acids. CDR3 sequence: CVTGTKYEQYF. CDR3 sequence (DNA): TGTGTTACTGGGACAAAATACGAGCAGTACTTC.

This clonotype occurred many times. J is TRBJ2-7 and V is TRBV14, with 7 bases that match TRBD2. This CDR3 comprises 14 residues. The germline V gene encodes CDR1 SGHDN and CDR2 FVKESK. V shed 6 bases, J shed 3 bases, and the junction held 8 bases outside the gene matches. The CDR3 DNA sequence: TGTGCCAGCAGTCTCGGGGGGAACTACTACGAGCAGTACTTC. Protein product: CASSLGGNYYEQYF.

There are a few counts of this clonotype. The V and J genes are TRBV28 and TRBJ1-5; D not certain. The length of the CDR3 is 14 residues. Germline lookup yields CDR1 MDHEN and CDR2 SYDVKM. V lost 5 bases and J 4 bases, leaving 12 bases between the germline ends. The DNA for the CDR3 is TGTGCCAGCAGTCTCGGACCGAATAATCAGCCCCAGCATTTT. Protein product: CASSLGPNNQPQHF.

This clonotype was recorded at least ten times. The V and J genes are TRBV7-2 and TRBJ2-3; tentatively, D is TRBD1 (6 bases). The V gene's germline CDR1 is SGHTA and CDR2 FQGNSA. V dropped 3 bases and J dropped 0 bases, with 10 bases sitting between them. The length of the CDR3 is 15 residues. CDR3 residues: CASSLVGASTDTQYF. The CDR3 DNA is TGTGCCAGCAGCTTGGTGGGGGCAAGCACAGATACGCAGTATTTT.

The chain links TRBV6-2 or TRBV6-3 to TRBJ2-7; TRBD1 or TRBD2 may be the D gene (5 bases each). Germline V gene sequence: CDR1 MNHEY, CDR2 SVGEGT. CDR3 size: 13 residues. Trimming removed 7 bases from V and 2 bases from J, with 12 bases in between. CDR3 in DNA: TGTGCCAGCATTCAGGGACCAACCTACGAGCAGTACTTC. Protein: CASIQGPTYEQYF.

This clonotype occurred many times. The V and J genes are TRBV5-6 and TRBJ2-5, with 10 bases fitting TRBD2. The CDR3 contains 15 residues. Germline V lookup: CDR1 SGHDT, CDR2 YYEEEE. Trimming at V came to 0 bases and at J to 4 bases, leaving 3 bases not matched to a gene. The CDR3 DNA is TGTGCCAGCAGCTTGGGGACTAGCGGCGGAGAGACCCAGTACTTC. It specifies CASSLGTSGGETQYF.

J is TRBJ2-3 and V is TRBV7-2; TRBD1 aligns across 9 bases. This CDR3 has 15 amino acids. The trim removed 5 bases at V and 5 bases at J, leaving 8 bases unmatched. From germline, CDR1 is SGHTA and CDR2 FQGNSA. DNA of the CDR3: TGTGCCAGCAGCCAACGACAGGGGGGGGGAGATACGCAGTATTTT. This gives the protein CASSQRQGGGDTQYF.

In regard to this clonotype: A much bigger clone sits one base away, suggesting this may be a read error. Written as DNA, the CDR3 is TGTGCCGGCAGTCAGGTTCCCGGGACCCAGTACTTC. It is translated as CAGSQVPGTQYF. This rearrangement joins TRBV6-5 to TRBJ2-5; D gene uncertain. CDR1 MNHEY and CDR2 SVGAGI come from the germline V gene. CDR3 length: 12 amino acids.

Note on this clonotype: It may be a read error: a sequence one base away is much more abundant. The V gene is TRBV3-1, the J gene TRBJ2-2; D unresolved. Germline CDR1 reads LGHDT; CDR2 reads YNNKEL (reference sequence). Trimming took 2 bases from V and 1 from J, leaving 2 bases between them. The CDR3 contains 13 residues. The CDR3 region is CASSQQNTGELFF. CDR3 bases: TGTGCCAGCAGCCAACAGAACACCGGGGAGCTGTTTTTT.

The genes are TRBV7-2 and TRBJ2-3; 9 bases fit TRBD2. This CDR3 comprises 13 residues. The germline V gene encodes CDR1 SGHTA and CDR2 FQGNSA. V dropped 2 bases and J dropped 15; count of bases not matched to a gene: 9. The CDR3 DNA reads TGTGCCAGCAGCTTACTGGCGGGGGGGCCCGGCTATTTT. This codes for CASSLLAGGPGYF.

The chain combines TRBV29-1 with TRBJ2-7, with 14 bases matching TRBD2. V shed 8 bases, J shed 0 bases, and the junction held 9 bases outside the gene matches. The CDR3 sequence is 16 residues long. Germline V CDR1 and CDR2: SQVTM, ANQGSEA. The CDR3 DNA reads TGCAGCAGTTTAAGCGGGACTAGCGGGAGCTCCTACGAGCAGTACTTC. Its translation is CSSLSGTSGSSYEQYF.

This chain connects TRBV12-3 or TRBV12-4 to TRBJ2-3; 9 nucleotides align to TRBD2. J lost 1 base, V lost 8 bases, and 1 base had no gene match. CDR3 length: 13 residues. CDR3 sequence: CASLAGGTDTQYF. CDR3 sequence (DNA): TGTGCCAGCTTAGCGGGAGGCACAGATACGCAGTATTTT.

To note about this clonotype: At one of its ends the junction is not consistent with the germline gene, which may arise from a read error. V usage is TRBV6-6 and J usage is TRBJ2-7, with TRBD1 identical over 8 bases. Per the germline V gene, CDR1 is MNHNY and CDR2 is SVGAGI (reference sequence). The CDR3 covers 15 residues. This chain's CDR3 is CASSHSGQVSNEQYF. CDR3 nucleotide sequence: TGTGCCAGCAGTCACTCGGGACAGGTGTCCAACGAGCAGTACTTC.

This clonotype was found many times. A much larger clonotype is one base distant, so this may be a read error. This chain connects TRBV9 to TRBJ2-6; 8 bases map to TRBD2. This CDR3 region has 19 residues. CDR1 SGDLS and CDR2 YYNGEE come from the germline V gene. Trimming took 0 bases from V and 6 from J; bases not matched to a gene: 14. The CDR3 loop reads CASSVGVGGGLIAANVLTF. Here the CDR3 DNA reads TGTGCCAGCAGCGTAGGAGTGGGCGGGGGGCTCATCGCGGCCAACGTCCTGACTTTC.

Ten or more counts support this clonotype. The chain links TRBV20-1 to TRBJ1-4; tentative D call: TRBD1 (5 bases). Per the germline V gene, CDR1 is DFQATT and CDR2 is SNEGSKA (reference sequence). V was pared by 3 bases and J by 2 bases, with 7 bases between. The CDR3 runs 13 residues. DNA of the CDR3: TGCAGTGCTAGTGGGGGGACTAATGAAAAACTGTTTTTT. It encodes CSASGGTNEKLFF.

Many counts were recorded for this clonotype. This chain joins TRBV24-1 and TRBJ1-2; D may be TRBD1 (6 bases). CDR3 length: 15 residues. The V and J ends lost 4 bases and 2 bases respectively, with 13 bases between them. The germline V gene has CDR1 KGHDR and CDR2 SFDVKD. The chain's CDR3 is CATSDTGSVNYGYTF. CDR3 bases: TGTGCCACCAGTGACACAGGGTCAGTGAACTATGGCTACACCTTC.

This clonotype appeared many times. The V call is TRBV9, the J call TRBJ2-1; 13 bases fit TRBD2. The CDR3 covers 16 residues. Germline V gene data show CDR1 as SGDLS and CDR2 as YYNGEE. After removal of 3 bases from V and 9 bases from J, the junction contained 9 bases not matched to a gene. This CDR3 is CASSERLAGGRLEQFF. CDR3 in DNA: TGTGCCAGCAGCGAGAGACTAGCGGGAGGCAGGCTTGAGCAGTTCTTC.

The V gene is TRBV19, the J gene TRBJ1-3, with D unclear. Germline CDR1 reads LNHDA; CDR2 reads SQIVND (reference sequence). This CDR3 has 17 amino acids. V was clipped by 4 bases and J by 8 bases, with 24 bases between them. The CDR3, as DNA: TGTGCCAGTAGTAGGGGAGTGGGAGATAGCTATGGCTACACCATATATTTT. Translation: CASSRGVGDSYGYTIYF.

The CDR3 nucleotides are TGTGCCAGCAGTTTAACCCTTAATAGACGGGGGAATCAGCCCCAGCATTTT. Its translation is CASSLTLNRRGNQPQHF. The gene calls are TRBV27 and TRBJ1-5; weak D call: TRBD1 (5 bases). Looked up from germline, CDR1 is MNHEY and CDR2 is SMNVEV (reference sequence). Trimming cost V 2 bases and J 4 bases, with 18 bases left between them. The CDR3 is made up of 17 amino acids.

This clonotype was seen ten or more times. This chain connects TRBV5-1 to TRBJ2-1; unclear D gene. The CDR3 length is 12 residues. Trimming pared 0 bases from V and 5 bases from J, leaving 3 bases between. Germline CDR1 and CDR2: SGHRS and YFSETQ. The CDR3 here is CASSLGHNEQFF. The CDR3 region has the DNA TGCGCCAGCAGCTTGGGCCACAATGAGCAGTTCTTC.

The sample holds many counts of this clonotype. CDR3 bases: TGTGCCAGCAGCTGGAGGAGCAGTGGTGAAAAACTGTTTTTT. Translating gives CASSWRSSGEKLFF. This chain uses TRBV11-2 with TRBJ1-4; D gene unclear. The CDR3 has 14 amino acids. The V end lost 4 bases, the J end lost 7 bases, and 13 bases lay between the germline ends. Germline assignment: CDR1 SGHAT and CDR2 FQNNGV.

This clonotype was counted ten times or more. The rearrangement uses TRBV5-6 and TRBJ1-5; possible D gene TRBD1, 5 bases. This CDR3 is built from 12 residues. From germline, CDR1 is SGHDT and CDR2 YYEEEE. V was trimmed by 2 bases and J by 7 bases, leaving 7 bases between them. For the CDR3, the DNA is TGTGCCAGCAGCTTTGAGGGGCAGCCCCAGCATTTT. Residues: CASSFEGQPQHF.

This clonotype was counted ten times or more. The rearrangement uses TRBV2 and TRBJ2-3; D remains ambiguous. This CDR3 contains 14 residues. CDR1 is SNHLY and CDR2 is FYNNEI in the germline V gene. V lost 7 bases and J 1 base, leaving 12 bases between the germline ends. CDR3 DNA: TGTGCCAGCATCTTTTGGTCGGGCACAGATACGCAGTATTTT. It encodes CASIFWSGTDTQYF.

Regarding this clonotype: Sequence at one end of the junction differs from germline and may be a read error. V usage is TRBV6-5 and J usage is TRBJ2-7; 9 bases line up with TRBD2. The V gene's germline CDR1 is MNHEY and CDR2 SVGAGI. The CDR3 spans 15 residues. The DNA for the CDR3 is TGTGCCGGCAGTGAATTCCTAGCGGGATTCTACGAGCAGTACTTC. This gives the protein CAGSEFLAGFYEQYF.

This clonotype was recorded at least ten times. This chain uses TRBV5-1 with TRBJ2-7, with D tentatively TRBD2 (5 bases). The CDR3 consists of 14 residues. Looked up from germline, CDR1 is SGHRS and CDR2 is YFSETQ. The V end lost 1 base, the J end lost 4 bases, and 12 bases lay between the germline ends. CDR3 protein: CASSLTPGKYEQYF. CDR3 DNA: TGCGCCAGCAGCTTGACCCCGGGGAAGTACGAGCAGTACTTC.

This clonotype was observed many times. DNA of the CDR3: TGCAGCGTTGAAGTATCGCCAGGGTATGGCTACACCTTC. It codes for CSVEVSPGYGYTF. The chain recombines TRBV29-1 with TRBJ1-2; D possibly corresponds to TRBD1 (5 bases). Trimming took off 1 base at V and 5 bases at J, with 11 bases between the two ends. In germline, CDR1 is SQVTM, CDR2 ANQGSEA. CDR3 length equals 13 residues.

The chain employs TRBV4-1 and TRBJ1-2; D unresolved. In germline, CDR1 is MGHRA, CDR2 YSYEKL. The CDR3 loop spans 14 amino acids. Trimming removed 2 bases from V and 2 bases from J, with 9 bases in between. In DNA, the CDR3 is TGCGCCAGCAGCCAACCCCCGGGGAACTATGGCTACACCTTC. It is translated as CASSQPPGNYGYTF.